This T cell receptor (beta chain) appears in the sequencing data of a study of cytomegalovirus exposure and HLA in healthy donors. About the study: In terms of ancestry, the Caucasian-associated cluster contained about four fifths of the approximately 400 genotyped donors. Overall study results and limits: It was fewer than 200 TCR beta chains that were listed as cytomegalovirus-associated. Researchers reported in a later analysis that a missense DCLRE1C variant was tied to TCR beta V- and J-gene trimming. In a later analysis, compared with equally common non-associated chains, HLA-associated beta chains were more expanded.

A multiplex PCR was run with 60 Vbeta primers and 13 Jbeta primers. Clones were sequenced by immunoSEQ multiplex PCR, and TCRdb holds only the in-frame ones, with some missing. The sample yields fewer than 150,000 clones, under 80% seen once. The CDR3 runs 15 residues. Trimming took 4 bases from V and 7 from J; bases not matched to a gene: 9. CDR1 is SGDLS and CDR2 is YYNGEE in the germline V gene. As to this clone: Its antigen is as yet unknown.

Material for sequencing was PBMCs. J is TRBJ2-5 and V is TRBV9; 11 bases align to TRBD2. This clonotype originated in a male donor in good health and CMV-seronegative. In DNA, the CDR3 is TGTGCCAGCAGCTCAATCGGGACTAGCGGCGGGACCCAGTACTTC. Protein product: CASSSIGTSGGTQYF. The full variable domain, in which reference TRBV9 and TRBJ2-5 provide the parts outside the CDR3, is DSGVTQTPKHLITATGQRVTLRCSPRSGDLSVYWYQQSLDQGLQFLIQYYNGEERAKGNILERFSAQQFPDLHSELNLSSLELGDSALYFCASSSIGTSGGTQYFGPGTRLLVL.